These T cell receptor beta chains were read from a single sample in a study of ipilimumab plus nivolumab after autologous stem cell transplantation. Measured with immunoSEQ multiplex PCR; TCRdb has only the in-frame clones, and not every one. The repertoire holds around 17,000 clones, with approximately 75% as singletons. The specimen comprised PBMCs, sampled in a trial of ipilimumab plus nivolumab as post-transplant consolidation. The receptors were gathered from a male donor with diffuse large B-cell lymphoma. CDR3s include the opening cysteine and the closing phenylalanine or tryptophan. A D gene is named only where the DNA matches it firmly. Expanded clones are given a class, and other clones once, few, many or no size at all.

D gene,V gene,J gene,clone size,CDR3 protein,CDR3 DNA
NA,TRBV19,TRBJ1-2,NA,CASSIRLINYGYTF,TGTGCCAGTAGTATCCGGCTCATTAACTATGGCTACACCTTC
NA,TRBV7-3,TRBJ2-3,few,CASSPLPQDTQYF,TGTGCCAGCAGCCCCCTGCCCCAGGATACGCAGTATTTT
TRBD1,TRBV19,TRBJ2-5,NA,CASSLGQGPWSVGGETQYF,TGTGCCAGTAGTCTTGGACAGGGCCCTTGGTCGGTTGGTGGAGAGACCCAGTACTTC
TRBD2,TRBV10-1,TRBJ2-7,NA,CASSPSSGVAGEPLKVEQYF,TGCGCCAGCAGCCCTAGTTCTGGTGTAGCGGGAGAGCCCCTCAAGGTCGAGCAGTACTTC
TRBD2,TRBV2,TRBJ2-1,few,CASTLAGVYNEQFF,TGTGCCAGCACACTAGCGGGAGTTTACAATGAGCAGTTCTTC
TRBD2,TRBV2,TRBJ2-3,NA,CASRGALGGVTDTQYF,TGTGCCAGCAGGGGAGCCCTCGGGGGGGTCACAGATACGCAGTATTTT
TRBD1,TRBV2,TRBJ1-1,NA,CARDSGGANTEAFF,TGTGCCAGGGACTCAGGGGGAGCGAACACTGAAGCTTTCTTT
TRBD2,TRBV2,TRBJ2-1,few,CASSGTSGRDEQFF,TGTGCCAGCAGTGGGACTAGCGGGAGGGATGAGCAGTTCTTC
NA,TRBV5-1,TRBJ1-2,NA,CASSASGGPYGYTF,TGCGCCAGCAGCGCCTCCGGGGGGCCTTATGGCTACACCTTC
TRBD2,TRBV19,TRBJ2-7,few,CASRRTSGTYEQYF,TGTGCCAGTAGAAGGACTAGCGGGACTTACGAGCAGTACTTC
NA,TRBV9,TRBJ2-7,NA,CASSVEGVGDEQYF,TGTGCCAGCAGCGTAGAGGGAGTGGGCGACGAGCAGTACTTC
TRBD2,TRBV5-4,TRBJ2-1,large,CASSYQTSGTWYNEQFF,TGTGCCAGCAGCTACCAGACTAGCGGAACGTGGTACAATGAGCAGTTCTTC
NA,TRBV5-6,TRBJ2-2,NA,CASSPRGGGELFF,TGTGCCAGCAGCCCCCGAGGAGGCGGGGAGCTGTTTTTT
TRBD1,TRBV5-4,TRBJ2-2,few,CASNPGGGTGELFF,TGTGCCAGCAACCCAGGGGGTGGTACCGGGGAGCTGTTTTTT
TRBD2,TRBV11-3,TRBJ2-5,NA,CASSSRTSGGQETQYF,TGTGCCAGCAGCTCCCGGACTAGCGGGGGGCAAGAGACCCAGTACTTC
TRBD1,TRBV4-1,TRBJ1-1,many,CASSHDRVTEAFF,TGCGCCAGCAGCCATGACAGGGTCACTGAAGCTTTCTTT